The 30 T cell receptor beta chains listed next were all sequenced from one sample in a study of blood T cell repertoires in COVID-19. Generated by immunoSEQ multiplex PCR, the TCRdb table keeps only in-frame clones and is missing some. The profile shows 200,000 or so clones, 70% to 85% of them singletons. Sequenced input: peripheral blood. These receptors were taken from a human donor with acute or convalescent COVID-19. The donor label of this sample is uncertain.

The rearrangement joins TRBV19 to TRBJ2-1; 8 bases are a match to TRBD1. The CDR3 is 13 amino acids. Germline V gene lookup returns CDR1 LNHDA and CDR2 SQIVND (reference sequence). The trim removed 3 bases at V and 13 bases at J, leaving 8 bases unmatched. The chain's CDR3 is CASSMSGGEVQFF. In nucleotides, the CDR3 is TGTGCCAGTAGTATGTCAGGGGGCGAAGTTCAGTTCTTC.

This rearrangement joins TRBV2 to TRBJ1-5; 10 bases line up with TRBD1. Germline CDR1 and CDR2: SNHLY and FYNNEI. Germline trimming cut 6 bases from V and 2 bases from J; bases unmatched to any gene: 4. The CDR3 spans 15 residues. The CDR3 sequence is CASSQGTGGNQPQHF. For the CDR3, the DNA is TGTGCCAGCAGCCAGGGGACAGGGGGCAATCAGCCCCAGCATTTT.

The V gene is TRBV7-3, the J gene TRBJ2-3, with TRBD1 as a possible D gene (5 bases). V was cut by 4 bases and J by 8 bases, with 13 bases left in between. In germline, CDR1 is SGHTA, CDR2 FQGTGA. This CDR3 has 13 residues. The CDR3 bases are TGTGCCAGCAGCTCATCCGATGGGGCTACGCAGTATTTT. Its translation is CASSSSDGATQYF. Complete variable domain (other parts from reference TRBV7-3 and TRBJ2-3): GAGVSQTPSNKVTEKGKYVELRCDPISGHTALYWYRQSLGQGPEFLIYFQGTGAADDSGLPNDRFFAVRPEGSVSTLKIQRTERGDSAVYLCASSSSDGATQYFGPGTRLTVL.

This clone was observed a single time. V gene TRBV28 combines with J gene TRBJ1-1; TRBD1 aligns across 9 bases. The ends lost 5 bases at V and 1 base at J; junction bases unmatched: 8. Per germline, CDR1 MDHEN and CDR2 SYDVKM. The length of the CDR3 is 16 residues. Here the CDR3 reads CASSTGGALPNTEAFF. The DNA for the CDR3 is TGTGCCAGCAGTACAGGGGGCGCCCTCCCGAACACTGAAGCTTTCTTT. Looking up the rest from reference TRBV28 and TRBJ1-1 gives the full variable domain: DVKVTQSSRYLVKRTGEKVFLECVQDMDHENMFWYRQDPGLGLRLIYFSYDVKMKEKGDIPEGYSVSREKKERFSLILESASTNQTSMYLCASSTGGALPNTEAFFGQGTRLTVV.

The rearrangement joins TRBV28 to TRBJ2-4, with D possibly being TRBD2 (7 bases). The CDR3 has 14 amino acids. Germline values: CDR1 MDHEN, CDR2 SYDVKM. The V end was cut by 2 bases, the J end by 9 bases, with 14 bases between. CDR3 nucleotide sequence: TGTGCCAGCAGTTTACGGGGGGCAGGCGGCATTCAGTACTTC. Residues: CASSLRGAGGIQYF.

The V call is TRBV6-5, the J call TRBJ1-2, with 7 bases fitting TRBD1. Looked up from germline, CDR1 is MNHEY and CDR2 is SVGAGI. With V trimmed by 6 bases and J by 4 bases, 8 bases remained unmatched. This CDR3 comprises 14 residues. The CDR3 DNA is TGTGCCAGCAGAACCCAGGGGGGAGGCTATGGCTACACCTTC. This sequence encodes CASRTQGGGYGYTF.

The rearrangement joins TRBV5-1 to TRBJ1-2; tentative D call: TRBD1 (5 bases). With 4 bases removed from V and 4 bases from J, the gap between germline ends came to 17 bases. Per the germline V gene, CDR1 is SGHRS and CDR2 is YFSETQ. The CDR3 spans 15 residues. The CDR3 DNA is TGCGCCAGCAGCAACGGGGACTGGGAGATCTATGGCTACACCTTC. Its protein is CASSNGDWEIYGYTF.

The V gene is TRBV5-1, the J gene TRBJ1-3, with D unclear. Germline V gene data show CDR1 as SGHRS and CDR2 as YFSETQ. V was trimmed by 1 base and J by 2 bases, leaving 13 bases between them. The CDR3 is 16 residues long. For the CDR3, the DNA is TGCGCCAGCAGCTTGTCTGAGGGCCCCCCTGGAAACACCATATATTTT. The encoded protein is CASSLSEGPPGNTIYF.

The chain carries TRBV2 and TRBJ2-6, with D uncertain. CDR1 and CDR2 (germline): SNHLY, FYNNEI. Trimming took off 6 bases at V and 4 bases at J, with 10 bases between the two ends. This CDR3 region has 14 residues. The CDR3 DNA reads TGTGCCAGCAGCCCAAGACTCGGGGCCAACGTCCTGACTTTC. This sequence encodes CASSPRLGANVLTF.

V usage is TRBV4-2 and J usage is TRBJ2-5, with 8 positions matching TRBD2. The germline CDR1 and CDR2 sequences are LGHNA and YNFKEQ. The CDR3 loop spans 14 amino acids. V lost 1 base, J lost 9 bases, and 7 bases stayed unmatched. DNA of the CDR3: TGTGCCAGCAGCCAAGCAACTAGCGGAACGTCCCAGTACTTC. It encodes CASSQATSGTSQYF.

A single count supports this clone. The chain is built from TRBV12-3 or TRBV12-4 and TRBJ2-1; D not certain. V lost 5 bases to trimming and J lost 7 bases, with 9 bases between them. CDR3 length equals 12 residues. Here the CDR3 DNA reads TGTGCCAGCAGTAAGACTCCTAATGAGCAGTTCTTC. Protein sequence: CASSKTPNEQFF.

The chain joins TRBV24-1 to TRBJ2-3; weak D call: TRBD2 (5 bases). This CDR3 is 17 amino acids long. Germline V lookup: CDR1 KGHDR, CDR2 SFDVKD. V lost 2 bases and J 3 bases, leaving 17 bases between the germline ends. The CDR3 sequence: CATSDSGSSRNTDTQYF. CDR3 coding DNA: TGTGCCACCAGTGATTCGGGGAGTAGCAGAAATACAGATACGCAGTATTTT.

In its sample, this clone was seen a few times. V and J are TRBV28 and TRBJ1-2; D uncertain. The CDR3 runs 12 residues. The V and J ends lost 8 bases and 5 bases respectively, with 12 bases between them. The V gene's germline CDR1 is MDHEN and CDR2 SYDVKM. Here the CDR3 reads CASVQPPYGYTF. The DNA for the CDR3 is TGTGCCAGCGTACAGCCGCCTTATGGCTACACCTTC.

This clone was observed once. This rearrangement joins TRBV28 to TRBJ1-1; D possibly corresponds to TRBD1 (5 bases). V lost 5 bases and J lost 5, with 12 bases in between. Germline V gene lookup returns CDR1 MDHEN and CDR2 SYDVKM. The CDR3 is made up of 13 amino acids. The CDR3 DNA reads as TGTGCCAGCAGTCTCTGGGGCGGAACTGAAGCTTTCTTT. This encodes CASSLWGGTEAFF.

V gene TRBV27 combines with J gene TRBJ1-2; no clear D gene. Germline CDR1 reads MNHEY; CDR2 reads SMNVEV (reference sequence). Trimming took 8 bases from V and 5 from J, leaving 15 bases between them. The CDR3 loop spans 13 amino acids. The CDR3: CASSGRAGYGYTF. DNA for the CDR3: TGTGCCAGCTCTGGTAGAGCAGGATATGGCTACACCTTC.

The rearrangement joins TRBV6-5 to TRBJ1-6; TRBD1 aligns across 10 bases. V was clipped by 7 bases and J by 8 bases; unmatched bases: 8. The CDR3 runs 15 residues. Germline-derived CDR1 and CDR2 are MNHEY and SVGAGI. CDR3 in DNA: TGTGCCAGCACCGTTGTTGGGACAGGGGATTCACCCCTCCACTTT. Residues: CASTVVGTGDSPLHF.

The chain links TRBV29-1 to TRBJ1-1, with TRBD1 as a possible D gene (5 bases). This CDR3 comprises 13 residues. Germline CDR1 SQVTM, CDR2 ANQGSEA. V was shortened by 6 bases and J by 2 bases, with 13 bases between the two germline ends. CDR3: CSVSGLPNTEAFF. DNA for the CDR3: TGCAGCGTCTCAGGGCTGCCAAACACTGAAGCTTTCTTT.

The J gene is TRBJ2-3, the V gene TRBV5-1, with 8 positions matching TRBD1. There are 15 residues in the CDR3. Trimming at V came to 5 bases and at J to 6 bases, leaving 11 bases not matched to a gene. Germline loops: CDR1 SGHRS, CDR2 YFSETQ. In DNA, the CDR3 is TGCGCCAGCAGAGAAATGGACAGGGCATGGGATACGCAGTATTTT. Translated, it gives CASREMDRAWDTQYF.

Notes on this clone: Germline is not matched at one junction end, which may reflect a read error. V is TRBV18 and J is TRBJ2-5; D might be TRBD1 or TRBD2, each matching 7 bases. CDR3 length equals 12 residues. Germline CDR1 reads KGHSH; CDR2 reads LQKENI. The chain's CDR3 is CVSGTAQETQYF. CDR3 DNA sequence: TGTGTCAGCGGGACAGCCCAAGAGACCCAGTACTTC.

Concerning this clone: The junction shows a germline mismatch at one end, possibly a read error. This chain links TRBV7-2 with TRBJ2-1; 8 bases are shared with TRBD2. The CDR3 has 15 residues. The V gene's germline CDR1 is SGHTA and CDR2 FQGNSA. In nucleotides, the CDR3 is TGTGCCAGCAGTCGCCCGACTAGCGCCGACAATGAGCGGTTCTTC. Amino acids: CASSRPTSADNERFF.

In its sample, this clone was seen a few times. The rearrangement joins TRBV5-1 to TRBJ2-5, with TRBD2 matching over 13 bases. The CDR3 covers 15 residues. Germline CDR1 reads SGHRS; CDR2 reads YFSETQ. After removal of 1 base from V and 5 bases from J, the junction contained 2 bases not matched to a gene. The CDR3 DNA reads TGCGCCAGCAGCTTGACGACTAGCGGGAGGGAGACCCAGTACTTC. Its translation: CASSLTTSGRETQYF.

The chain couples TRBV14 to TRBJ2-7, with a possible D match to TRBD1 (6 bases). The CDR3 is 14 amino acids. Trimming removed 8 bases at V and 6 bases at J, with 20 bases between. The germline V gene encodes CDR1 SGHDN and CDR2 FVKESK. CDR3 nucleotides: TGTGCCAGCGGGACGGGACAATCTTTATCCGAGCAGTACTTC. Its translation is CASGTGQSLSEQYF.

This clone was observed once. The chain employs TRBV7-8 and TRBJ1-2, with TRBD1 matching 9 bases. This CDR3 has 15 amino acids. The germline CDR1 and CDR2 sequences are SGHVS and FQNEAQ. J was trimmed by 8 bases and V by 3 bases; bases with no gene match: 10. The CDR3 loop reads CASSLGQGSFGGYTF. In DNA form, the CDR3 reads TGTGCCAGCAGCTTGGGACAGGGTTCGTTCGGGGGCTACACCTTC.

This clone has more than one count but fewer than ten. The chain links TRBV2 to TRBJ2-7, with 9 bases lining up with TRBD2. Per the germline V gene, CDR1 is SNHLY and CDR2 is FYNNEI. J lost 2 bases, V lost 6 bases, and 8 bases had no gene match. The CDR3 has 15 amino acids. The CDR3 loop is CASSPRTSATYEQYF. CDR3 coding DNA: TGTGCCAGCAGCCCCCGGACTAGCGCGACCTACGAGCAGTACTTC.

This chain links TRBV5-5 with TRBJ1-4; 7 bases fit TRBD1. After removal of 5 bases from V and 7 bases from J, the junction contained 11 bases not matched to a gene. The germline gives CDR1 SGHKS, CDR2 YYEKEE (reference sequence). This CDR3 region has 15 residues. CDR3: CASSKTGDWVEKLFF. CDR3 sequence (DNA): TGTGCCAGCAGTAAAACAGGGGATTGGGTTGAAAAACTGTTTTTT.

The chain is built from TRBV6-5 and TRBJ2-1, with 7 bases identical to TRBD2. From germline, CDR1 is MNHEY and CDR2 SVGAGI. The CDR3 has 15 residues. Unmatched junction bases numbered 7, after V lost 4 bases and J lost 4 bases. CDR3 DNA sequence: TGTGCCAGCAGTTTACGGGCTAGCGGATACAATGAGCAGTTCTTC. Its protein product is CASSLRASGYNEQFF.

The chain joins TRBV7-6 to TRBJ2-2; TRBD1 aligns across 7 bases. The CDR3 covers 13 residues. The germline CDR1 and CDR2 sequences are SGHVS and FNYEAQ. V shed 6 bases and J 3 bases; nucleotides not matched to a gene: 1. In DNA form, the CDR3 reads TGTGCCAGCAGAACAGGGGACACCGGGGAGCTGTTTTTT. Its translation is CASRTGDTGELFF. The complete variable domain, with remaining parts taken from reference TRBV7-6 and TRBJ2-2, reads GAGVSQSPRYKVTKRGQDVALRCDPISGHVSLYWYRQALGQGPEFLTYFNYEAQQDKSGLPNDRFSAERPEGSISTLTIQRTEQRDSAMYRCASRTGDTGELFFGEGSRLTVL.

The chain employs TRBV3-1 (or the pseudogene TRBV3-2) and TRBJ1-1; D ambiguous. With 7 bases removed from V and 7 bases from J, the gap between germline ends came to 7 bases. Germline V gene data show CDR1 as LGHDT and CDR2 as YNNKEL (reference sequence). The CDR3 sequence is 10 residues long. The CDR3 region has the DNA TGTGCCAGCACCCCGGGTGAAGCTTTCTTT. This encodes CASTPGEAFF.

The rearrangement links TRBV18 to TRBJ2-1, with a tentative D call TRBD1 (5 bases). Per germline, CDR1 KGHSH and CDR2 LQKENI. The CDR3 runs 15 residues. Between the trimmed V and J ends, which lost 3 bases and 8 bases, there was a span of 17 bases. CDR3 residues: CASSPDTGPMHEQFF. The CDR3, as DNA: TGTGCCAGCTCACCTGACACAGGCCCTATGCATGAGCAGTTCTTC. Drawing the rest from reference TRBV18 and TRBJ2-1, the complete variable domain is NAGVMQNPRHLVRRRGQEARLRCSPMKGHSHVYWYRQLPEEGLKFMVYLQKENIIDESGMPKERFSAEFPKEGPSILRIQQVVRGDSAAYFCASSPDTGPMHEQFFGPGTRLTVL.

This clone showed up just once. The V gene is TRBV7-8, the J gene TRBJ2-1; 13 bases match TRBD2. The CDR3 covers 15 residues. Germline assignment: CDR1 SGHVS and CDR2 FQNEAQ. V trimming: 3 bases; J trimming: 7 bases; junction bases outside the gene matches: 3. The CDR3 nucleotides are TGTGCCAGCAGCTTGGGGACTAGCGGGATAAATGAGCAGTTCTTC. It translates to CASSLGTSGINEQFF.